What follows describes a single T cell receptor (beta chain). The repertoire was sequenced with immunoSEQ multiplex PCR; TCRdb's copy has only in-frame clones and lacks some. This sample has just under 35,000 clones, with roughly nine tenths found just once. This entry is derived from a study of blood T cell repertoires in COVID-19. Study context: T cells, B-cell-depleted T cells, or PBMCs supplied cDNA or gDNA.

Sequencing was carried out using peripheral blood. This receptor was taken from a man in his fifties or sixties with active or convalescent COVID-19.

The chain's CDR3 is CASSLGLQGTSTDTQYF. CDR3 DNA sequence: TGTGCCAGCAGCTTGGGCCTACAGGGGACTAGCACAGATACGCAGTATTTT. J is TRBJ2-3 and V is TRBV5-4, with a weak D call TRBD1 (7 bases). Deletions cut 0 bases from V and 0 bases from J, with 14 bases between. Germline CDR1 and CDR2: SGHNT and YYREEE (reference sequence). The CDR3 extends over 17 amino acids.